The present TCR beta chain was sequenced within a study of identifying expanded T cells in peripheral blood. Clones were sequenced by immunoSEQ multiplex PCR, and TCRdb holds only the in-frame ones, with some missing. The profile shows more than 75,000 clones, 88% of them singletons. Healthy donors had no documented immune events, such as infections, while sampled. A remark on this clone: Its antigen is undetermined.

The CDR3 runs to 14 residues. Study-wide results and caveats: About 1.3 clones differed between technical replicates, versus about 17 and 20 over time. Two-week clone count variance significantly increased as total template count grew.

The clonotype originates from a person aged 18 to 75 in good health. Input material: blood. V and J are TRBV21-1 and TRBJ1-1; TRBD1 is taken as the D call from the table, unchecked against the DNA. TRBV21-1 is a listed pseudogene. This CDR3 is CASSTTGGYTEAFF. The CDR3 DNA follows: TGTGCCAGCAGCACAACAGGGGGCTATACTGAAGCTTTCTTT.